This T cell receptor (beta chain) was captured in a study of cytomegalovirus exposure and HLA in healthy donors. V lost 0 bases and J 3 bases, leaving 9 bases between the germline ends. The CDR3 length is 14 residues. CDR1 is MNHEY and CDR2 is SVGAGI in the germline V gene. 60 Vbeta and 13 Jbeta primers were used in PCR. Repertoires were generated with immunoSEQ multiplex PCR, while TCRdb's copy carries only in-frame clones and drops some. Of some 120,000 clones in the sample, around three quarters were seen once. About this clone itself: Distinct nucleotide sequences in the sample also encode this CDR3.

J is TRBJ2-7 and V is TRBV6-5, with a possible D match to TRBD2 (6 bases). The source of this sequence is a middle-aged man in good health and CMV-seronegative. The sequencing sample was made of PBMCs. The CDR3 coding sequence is TGTGCCAGCAGTTACTCGTGGGGGGACTACGAGCAGTACTTC. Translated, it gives CASSYSWGDYEQYF.